This T cell receptor beta chain came from a study of blood T cell repertoires in COVID-19. For the study at large: Both acute and convalescent COVID-19 samples were obtained from the United States, Italy and Spain.

In the authors' methods: Nucleated cell number was recorded as an estimate derived from reference gene primer amplification. Clones were sequenced by immunoSEQ multiplex PCR, and TCRdb holds only the in-frame ones, with some missing. The D gene and trimming were derived from the DNA, and the V and J assignments and clone size from that table. Of 200,000 to 250,000 clones listed, about 85% are singletons. The study assigned cohorts using participant-reported clinical history. Cohort 3 donors counted as recovered after two negative PCRs, clearance, or resolved symptoms. J was trimmed by 5 bases and V by 5 bases; bases with no gene match: 8. Germline V gene data show CDR1 as LNHDA and CDR2 as SQIVND (reference sequence). This CDR3 has 14 residues.

The chain carries TRBV19 and TRBJ1-1, with 7 bases aligning to TRBD1. The material sequenced was PBMCs or T cells enriched from blood (not recorded which). The TCR comes from a man in his thirties or forties who had recovered from COVID-19. The CDR3 loop is CASSLQGQGTEAFF. The CDR3 DNA reads as TGTGCCAGTAGTTTACAGGGGCAAGGGACTGAAGCTTTCTTT.